This T cell receptor beta chain was identified during a study of beta chain features in type 1 diabetes. The length of the CDR3 is 13 residues. Germline V gives CDR1 SNHLY, CDR2 FYNNEI. Trimming shortened V by 4 bases and J by 5 bases, and 11 bases separated the two germline ends. With respect to this clone: What it binds is unknown.

Overall study findings and caveats: Shorter TCRB CDR3s, moderately but significantly so, marked every one of the four CD4+ subsets in Type 1 diabetes patients.

Isolated RNA was reverse transcribed in full, so expressed TCRB transcripts were sequenced. Generated by immunoSEQ multiplex PCR, the TCRdb table keeps only in-frame clones and is missing some. The table has some 290,000 clones, 14% seen once. Sequencing used naive CD4+ T cells from blood. The gene calls are TRBV2 and TRBJ1-2; D unclear. This clonotype originated in a man aged 25 to 40 with type 1 diabetes. The CDR3 sequence: CASSVREEYGYTF. The CDR3 region has the DNA TGTGCCAGCAGTGTTCGGGAAGAGTATGGCTACACCTTC.